This TCR beta chain originates from a study of T cells after posttransplantation cyclophosphamide. Control samples came 1 year after myeloablative marrow transplants with methotrexate plus calcineurin inhibitor. CDR3 length: 15 residues. CDR1 is SGDLS and CDR2 is YYNGEE in the germline V gene. V trimming: 0 bases; J trimming: 7 bases; junction bases outside the gene matches: 7. Sequencing was performed with immunoSEQ multiplex PCR; in TCRdb, only in-frame clones are kept and a portion is missing. The sample holds 9,500 to 10,000 clones; more than 75% are singletons and the top ten take around a quarter.

Sequencing was performed on PBMCs, taken after an allogeneic stem cell transplant with a calcineurin inhibitor and methotrexate. The chain has TRBV9 and TRBJ2-7; TRBD1 matches at 10 bases. The source of this sequence is a young adult male patient who received an allogeneic stem cell transplant from an unrelated donor, was CMV-positive, and had no GVHD. A share of the T cells may be of graft donor origin. CDR3: CASSVGDRGLREQYF. As DNA, the CDR3 is TGTGCCAGCAGCGTAGGGGACAGGGGATTACGGGAGCAGTACTTC.